This paragraph reports one T cell receptor (beta chain). The sample originates from a study of control samples from healthy donors and cancer patients. Only in-frame clones appear in the TCRdb table, and some are missing; sequencing was by immunoSEQ multiplex PCR. The data contain about 180,000 clones, around 89% of them singletons. CDR1 SGHVS and CDR2 FQNEAQ come from the germline V gene. The V end lost 4 bases, the J end lost 7 bases, and 13 bases lay between the germline ends. This CDR3 is built from 13 residues. The chain links TRBV7-8 to TRBJ2-5, with a tentative D call TRBD1 (6 bases). What was sequenced was blood. The receptor comes from a woman between 45 and 65 years old in good health. CDR3 sequence (DNA): TGTGCCAGCAGCTCCCGACAGGACGGGACCCAGTACTTC. It specifies CASSSRQDGTQYF. The full variable domain, completed using reference TRBV7-8 and TRBJ2-5, is GAGVSQSPRYKVAKRGQDVALRCDPISGHVSLFWYQQALGQGPEFLTYFQNEAQLDKSGLPSDRFFAERPEGSVSTLKIQRTQQEDSAVYLCASSSRQDGTQYFGPGTRLLVL.